The 27 T cell receptor beta chains below were found in one sample sequenced in a study of cytomegalovirus exposure and HLA in healthy donors. Only in-frame clones appear in the TCRdb table, and some are missing; sequencing was by immunoSEQ multiplex PCR. Of about 130,000 clones in the sample, roughly 89% are singletons; the top ten hold 8% to 9.5%. The sequencing sample was made of PBMCs. The origin of the receptors is a woman between 18 and 29 years old in good health and CMV-seropositive.

The gene calls are TRBV19 and TRBJ2-2; 8 positions agree with TRBD2. Germline CDR1 is LNHDA and CDR2 is SQIVND (reference sequence). This CDR3 is built from 19 residues. V was pared by 4 bases and J by 1 base, with 14 bases of the junction left unmatched. The chain's CDR3 is CASSTLPGGGRQNTGELFF. The DNA of the CDR3 is TGTGCCAGTAGTACCCTCCCGGGGGGGGGACGCCAGAACACCGGGGAGCTGTTTTTT.

The chain recombines TRBV19 with TRBJ1-2, with D unresolved. This CDR3 has 12 residues. Germline V gives CDR1 LNHDA, CDR2 SQIVND (reference sequence). The germline V and J ends were trimmed by 4 bases and 5 bases, with 8 bases remaining between them. The CDR3 coding sequence is TGTGCCAGTAGTACGTTCGGTTATGGCTACACCTTC. Protein product: CASSTFGYGYTF. Looking up the rest from reference TRBV19 and TRBJ1-2 gives the full variable domain: DGGITQSPKYLFRKEGQNVTLSCEQNLNHDAMYWYRQDPGQGLRLIYYSQIVNDFQKGDIAEGYSVSREKKESFPLTVTSAQKNPTAFYLCASSTFGYGYTFGSGTRLTVV.

The chain recombines TRBV9 with TRBJ2-5, with D hard to call. The CDR3 is 13 amino acids. Germline CDR1 and CDR2: SGDLS and YYNGEE. V was cut by 2 bases and J by 4 bases, with 9 bases left in between. CDR3 sequence: CASSVGSPETQYF. DNA of the CDR3: TGTGCCAGCAGCGTTGGTAGTCCAGAGACCCAGTACTTC.

This chain uses TRBV19 with TRBJ2-3; TRBD2 might be the D (7 bases). Germline CDR1 LNHDA, CDR2 SQIVND (reference sequence). The CDR3 is made up of 15 amino acids. Deletions cut 5 bases from V and 2 bases from J, with 14 bases between. The chain's CDR3 is CASSAWGGPTDTQYF. The CDR3 bases are TGTGCCAGTAGTGCCTGGGGGGGCCCCACAGATACGCAGTATTTT.

This clone has a single count. This CDR3 is CAAQTGGSGYEQYF. CDR3 DNA sequence: TGTGCTGCACAGACAGGGGGCAGTGGTTACGAGCAGTACTTC. V usage is TRBV28 and J usage is TRBJ2-7; 10 bases are shared with TRBD1. Germline CDR1 is MDHEN and CDR2 is SYDVKM. This CDR3 region has 14 residues.

The chain combines TRBV6-5 with TRBJ1-1; D remains unclear. CDR3 length: 12 amino acids. Trimming cost V 2 bases and J 7 bases, with 8 bases left between them. Germline V gives CDR1 MNHEY, CDR2 SVGAGI. CDR3 region: CASSYGSVEAFF. Here the CDR3 DNA reads TGTGCCAGCAGTTACGGCTCAGTTGAAGCTTTCTTT.

The CDR3 sequence: CASSAGQGAGMNTEAFF. CDR3 nucleotide sequence: TGTGCCAGCAGCGCCGGACAGGGGGCGGGCATGAACACTGAAGCTTTCTTT. The chain is built from TRBV25-1 and TRBJ1-1; TRBD1 matches 11 bases. The germline V gene has CDR1 MGHDK and CDR2 SYGVNS. J was trimmed by 0 bases and V by 6 bases; bases with no gene match: 9. CDR3 length: 17 residues.

The V gene is TRBV5-4, the J gene TRBJ1-5; 8 bases are shared with TRBD1. V trimming: 4 bases; J trimming: 3 bases; junction bases outside the gene matches: 3. The CDR3 sequence is 14 residues long. Looked up from germline, CDR1 is SGHNT and CDR2 is YYREEE (reference sequence). As DNA, the CDR3 is TGTGCCAGCAGCGAACAGGGGGACAATCAGCCCCAGCATTTT. Translated: CASSEQGDNQPQHF.

The chain uses TRBV7-8 and TRBJ1-2, with 7 nucleotides matching TRBD1. The CDR3 sequence is 20 residues long. Germline assignment: CDR1 SGHVS and CDR2 FQNEAQ. The V segment lost 2 bases and the J segment 2 bases; nucleotides outside the gene matches: 20. The CDR3 region is CASSLKGRFPRTGVNYGYTF. DNA for the CDR3: TGTGCCAGCAGCTTAAAAGGAAGATTTCCTAGGACAGGTGTCAACTATGGCTACACCTTC.

The chain employs TRBV7-2 and TRBJ2-7; 7 bases are shared with TRBD1. Germline V gives CDR1 SGHTA, CDR2 FQGNSA. Trimming removed 10 bases from V and 3 bases from J; junction bases left unmatched: 9. The CDR3 has 13 amino acids. CDR3 coding DNA: TGTGCCACTGGGGAGTCAGGGGGCTACGAGCAGTACTTC. Its translation: CATGESGGYEQYF.

CDR3 bases: TGTGCCAGTAGTATCGGGGACAGGGGGCTGACTGAAGCTTTCTTT. This gives the protein CASSIGDRGLTEAFF. The chain couples TRBV19 to TRBJ1-1; 12 nucleotides agree with TRBD1. The germline gives CDR1 LNHDA, CDR2 SQIVND (reference sequence). The CDR3 sequence is 15 residues long. After removal of 3 bases from V and 5 bases from J, the junction contained 4 bases not matched to a gene.

This clone was detected only a few times. V and J are TRBV25-1 and TRBJ2-2, with TRBD2 identical over 8 bases. V lost 5 bases and J lost 7; bases outside the gene matches: 9. This CDR3 has 15 amino acids. Germline lookup yields CDR1 MGHDK and CDR2 SYGVNS. The CDR3 DNA reads as TGTGCCAGCAGTAACAGGACTAGCAAAATCGGGGAGCTGTTTTTT. Encoded protein: CASSNRTSKIGELFF. The complete variable domain, with remaining parts taken from reference TRBV25-1 and TRBJ2-2, reads EADIYQTPRYLVIGTGKKITLECSQTMGHDKMYWYQQDPGMELHLIHYSYGVNSTEKGDLSSESTVSRIRTEHFPLTLESARPSHTSQYLCASSNRTSKIGELFFGEGSRLTVL.

The V call is TRBV4-2, the J call TRBJ2-2; TRBD2 aligns across 9 bases. This CDR3 region has 17 residues. The ends lost 0 bases at V and 7 bases at J; junction bases unmatched: 9. The germline CDR1 and CDR2 sequences are LGHNA and YNFKEQ. This chain's CDR3 is CASSQDPLSGSGGELFF. The CDR3 region has the DNA TGTGCCAGCAGCCAAGATCCCCTTAGCGGGAGCGGCGGGGAGCTGTTTTTT.

This chain connects TRBV7-8 to TRBJ2-5; 9 nucleotides match TRBD1. Germline assignment: CDR1 SGHVS and CDR2 FQNEAQ. This CDR3 comprises 14 residues. V lost 6 bases, J lost 5 bases, and 7 bases stayed unmatched. CDR3 bases: TGTGCCAGCAGTTCCGGGACAGGGCACGAGACCCAGTACTTC. This codes for CASSSGTGHETQYF.

This chain links TRBV7-2 with TRBJ2-7; D perhaps matches TRBD2 (6 bases). Trimming stripped 5 bases from V and 5 bases from J, with 16 bases between. There are 14 residues in the CDR3. Germline CDR1 reads SGHTA; CDR2 reads FQGNSA. The CDR3, as DNA: TGTGCCAGCAGCCCATTGGTCACGGGGGACGAGCAGTACTTC. It yields the protein CASSPLVTGDEQYF. The entire variable domain, with the rest obtained from reference TRBV7-2 and TRBJ2-7, is as follows: GAGVSQSPSNKVTEKGKDVELRCDPISGHTALYWYRQSLGQGLEFLIYFQGNSAPDKSGLPSDRFSAERTGGSVSTLTIQRTQQEDSAVYLCASSPLVTGDEQYFGPGTRLTVT.

The genes are TRBV7-9 and TRBJ1-1; the D is unclear. The CDR3 totals 14 residues. V lost 0 bases, J lost 1 base, and 6 bases lay in between. The germline CDR1 and CDR2 sequences are SEHNR and FQNEAQ (reference sequence). The CDR3 nucleotides read TGTGCCAGCAGCTTAGCTCCAGGGAACACTGAAGCTTTCTTT. Its translation: CASSLAPGNTEAFF.

The chain joins TRBV21-1 to TRBJ2-3; the table's D call, TRBD2, was not checked against the DNA. TRBV21-1 is a known pseudogene. The CDR3 length is 14 residues. CDR3 region: CASSKVGGGDTQYF. CDR3 in DNA: TGTGCCAGCAGCAAAGTCGGGGGAGGCGATACGCAGTATTTT.

The J gene is TRBJ2-6, the V gene TRBV5-1; 8 bases are a match to TRBD1. Germline values: CDR1 SGHRS, CDR2 YFSETQ. The length of the CDR3 is 18 residues. The trim removed 4 bases at V and 0 bases at J, leaving 9 bases unmatched. The CDR3 is CASSPAGTGLSGANVLTF. The CDR3 bases are TGCGCCAGCAGCCCGGCGGGGACAGGCCTCTCTGGGGCCAACGTCCTGACTTTC.

This chain links TRBV5-4 with TRBJ1-2, with D tentatively TRBD1 (6 bases). Trimming shortened V by 4 bases and J by 6 bases, and 16 bases separated the two germline ends. Germline CDR1 and CDR2: SGHNT and YYREEE (reference sequence). The CDR3 is made up of 14 amino acids. CDR3 coding DNA: TGTGCCAGCAGCCGCACGGGGGGCGCGAATGGCTACACCTTC. Protein product: CASSRTGGANGYTF.

The V and J genes are TRBV18 and TRBJ2-1, with 10 bases fitting TRBD1. The CDR3 length is 16 residues. CDR1 and CDR2 (germline): KGHSH, LQKENI. V trimming: 4 bases; J trimming: 8 bases; junction bases outside the gene matches: 11. Written as DNA, the CDR3 is TGTGCCAGCTCACTGTTATTCCGGGACAGGGGCCATGAGCAGTTCTTC. Translation: CASSLLFRDRGHEQFF.

This clone was detected only once. The chain recombines TRBV28 with TRBJ1-6; TRBD1 aligns across 10 bases. Trimming took 6 bases from V and 7 from J; bases not matched to a gene: 9. Germline-derived CDR1 and CDR2 are MDHEN and SYDVKM. There are 16 residues in the CDR3. CDR3 nucleotides: TGTGCCAGCAGCCCGGCCGGGACAGGGGTAAATTCACCCCTCCACTTT. Amino acids: CASSPAGTGVNSPLHF.

The V and J genes are TRBV5-1 and TRBJ2-7, with TRBD1 identical over 7 bases. CDR3 length equals 18 residues. V shed 0 bases and J 0 bases; nucleotides not matched to a gene: 12. Germline V gene data show CDR1 as SGHRS and CDR2 as YFSETQ. CDR3 coding DNA: TGCGCCAGCAGCTTGGGACCCCCCGGGACAGCAACCTCCTACGAGCAGTACTTC. It codes for CASSLGPPGTATSYEQYF.

J is TRBJ2-5 and V is TRBV29-1, with a possible D match to TRBD1 (5 bases). The germline V gene has CDR1 SQVTM and CDR2 ANQGSEA. Trimming left V 6 bases short and J 0 bases short, with 11 bases between. The CDR3 is 13 amino acids. The CDR3 coding sequence is TGCAGCGTGGGCACAGGCAACCAAGAGACCCAGTACTTC. Translating it yields CSVGTGNQETQYF.

This clone occurred a few times. This chain connects TRBV7-9 to TRBJ2-3; 8 bases align to TRBD2. Germline V CDR1 and CDR2: SEHNR, FQNEAQ (reference sequence). The CDR3 has 15 residues. The V segment lost 2 bases and the J segment 6 bases; nucleotides outside the gene matches: 7. The CDR3 bases are TGTGCCAGCAGCTTAATAGCGGGACTGGGGGATACGCAGTATTTT. Protein sequence: CASSLIAGLGDTQYF.

The V call is TRBV5-6, the J call TRBJ2-7; 8 positions agree with TRBD2. Germline-derived CDR1 and CDR2 are SGHDT and YYEEEE. The CDR3 is 17 residues long. Unmatched junction bases numbered 16, after V lost 4 bases and J lost 4 bases. The CDR3 DNA sequence: TGTGCCAGCAGCCCTCCCGGGAGGGGACCTTTCGCGTACGAGCAGTACTTC. Its protein is CASSPPGRGPFAYEQYF.

The J gene is TRBJ1-3, the V gene TRBV2; 10 positions match TRBD1. In germline, CDR1 is SNHLY, CDR2 FYNNEI. J was trimmed by 2 bases and V by 5 bases; bases with no gene match: 6. CDR3 size: 16 residues. CDR3 sequence reads: CASSNRDRGPGNTIYF. CDR3 DNA: TGTGCCAGCAGTAACCGGGACAGGGGACCTGGAAACACCATATATTTT.

The V call is TRBV6-6, the J call TRBJ1-5, with 9 bases identical to TRBD1. Germline V gene data show CDR1 as MNHNY and CDR2 as SVGAGI (reference sequence). Trimming removed 5 bases from V and 0 bases from J; junction bases left unmatched: 5. This CDR3 spans 16 amino acids. The CDR3 reads CASSPGQGYSNQPQHF. The CDR3 DNA is TGTGCCAGCAGTCCGGGACAGGGTTATAGCAATCAGCCCCAGCATTTT.